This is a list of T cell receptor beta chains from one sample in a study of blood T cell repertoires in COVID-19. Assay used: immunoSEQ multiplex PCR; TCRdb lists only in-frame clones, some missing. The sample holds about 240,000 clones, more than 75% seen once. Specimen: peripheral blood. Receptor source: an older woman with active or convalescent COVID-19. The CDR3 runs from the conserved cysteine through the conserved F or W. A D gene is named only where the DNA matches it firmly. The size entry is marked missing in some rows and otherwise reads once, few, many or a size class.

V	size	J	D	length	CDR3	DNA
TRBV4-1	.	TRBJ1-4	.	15	CASSQDRVANEKLFF	TGCGCCAGCAGCCAAGACCGGGTGGCTAATGAAAAACTGTTTTTT
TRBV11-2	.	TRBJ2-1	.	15	CASSLQATTKSGQFF	TGTGCCAGCAGCTTACAGGCGACGACTAAATCGGGGCAGTTCTTC
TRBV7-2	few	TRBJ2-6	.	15	CASSLGLSGANVLTF	TGTGCCAGCAGCTTAGGGCTCTCTGGGGCCAACGTCCTGACTTTC
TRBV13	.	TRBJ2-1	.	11	CASSLGREQFF	TGTGCCAGCAGCTTAGGGAGGGAGCAGTTCTTC
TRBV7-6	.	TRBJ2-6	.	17	CASSPTAPGTGANVLTF	TGTGCCAGCAGCCCGACAGCCCCAGGGACTGGGGCCAACGTCCTGACTTTC
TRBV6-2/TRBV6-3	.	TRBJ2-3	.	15	CASSYTGLDTDTQYF	TGTGCCAGCAGTTACACTGGCCTAGACACAGATACGCAGTATTTT
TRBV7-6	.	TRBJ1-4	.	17	CASSQTGLGATNEKLFF	TGTGCCAGCAGCCAAACCGGTTTGGGAGCAACTAATGAAAAACTGTTTTTT
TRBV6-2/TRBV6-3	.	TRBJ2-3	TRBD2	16	CASSYSRRGGRDTQYF	TGTGCCAGCAGTTACTCTCGGCGGGGGGGCCGCGATACGCAGTATTTT
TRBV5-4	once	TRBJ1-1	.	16	CASRLGGLGGYTEAFF	TGTGCCAGCAGACTCGGCGGTCTCGGGGGATACACTGAAGCTTTCTTT
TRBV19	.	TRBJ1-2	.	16	CASSARPRTGNYGYTF	TGTGCCAGTAGTGCGCGGCCGCGAACAGGGAACTATGGCTACACCTTC
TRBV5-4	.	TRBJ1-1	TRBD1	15	CASSSPLTGVTEAFF	TGTGCCAGCAGCTCCCCTTTGACAGGGGTCACTGAAGCTTTCTTT
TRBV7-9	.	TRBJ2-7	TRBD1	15	CASSPGTVDPYEQYF	TGTGCCAGCAGCCCCGGGACAGTCGACCCCTACGAGCAGTACTTC
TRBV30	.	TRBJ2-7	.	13	CAFYRVGSNEQYF	TGTGCCTTTTACAGGGTCGGGTCTAACGAGCAGTACTTC
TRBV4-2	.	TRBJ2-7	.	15	CASSQEIDGTYEQYF	TGTGCCAGCAGCCAAGAAATCGACGGGACCTACGAGCAGTACTTC
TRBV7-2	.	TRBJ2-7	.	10	CASSAGVVYF	TGTGCCAGCAGCGCAGGGGTGGTGTACTTC
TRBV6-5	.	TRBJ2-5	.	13	CASTPAGGLAQYF	TGTGCCAGCACACCAGCTGGGGGACTGGCCCAGTACTTC
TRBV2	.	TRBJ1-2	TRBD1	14	CASSAGTALYGYTF	TGTGCCAGCAGCGCGGGGACAGCCCTTTATGGCTACACCTTC
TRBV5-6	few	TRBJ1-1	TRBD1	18	CASSFLGGPRDRGREAFF	TGTGCCAGCAGCTTCTTAGGGGGCCCGCGGGACAGGGGTCGTGAAGCTTTCTTT
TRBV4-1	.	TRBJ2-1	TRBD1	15	CASSPGQGPYNEQFF	TGCGCCAGCAGCCCCGGACAGGGGCCGTACAATGAGCAGTTCTTC
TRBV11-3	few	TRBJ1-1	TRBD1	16	CASSLVDRVGNTEAFF	TGTGCCAGCAGCTTAGTCGACAGGGTGGGGAACACTGAAGCTTTCTTT
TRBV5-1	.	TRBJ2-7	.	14	CASSPHGGFYEQYF	TGCGCCAGCAGCCCTCACGGGGGATTCTACGAGCAGTACTTC
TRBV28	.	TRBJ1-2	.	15	CAITWAGVGTDGYTF	TGTGCCATCACCTGGGCAGGGGTGGGTACGGATGGCTACACCTTC
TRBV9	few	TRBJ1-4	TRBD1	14	CASSSGQSNEKLFF	TGTGCCAGCAGCTCGGGACAGTCTAATGAAAAACTGTTTTTT
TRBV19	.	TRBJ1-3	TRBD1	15	CASSDGQGTGNTIYF	TGTGCCAGTAGTGATGGACAGGGGACTGGAAACACCATATATTTT
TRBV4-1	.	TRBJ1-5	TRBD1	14	CASSHGTGGQPQHF	TGCGCCAGCAGCCACGGGACAGGGGGTCAGCCCCAGCATTTT
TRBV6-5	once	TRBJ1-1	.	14	CASTSGGEVPEAFF	TGTGCCAGCACCTCGGGGGGCGAAGTTCCTGAAGCTTTCTTT
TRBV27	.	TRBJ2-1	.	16	CASSLRAGWSYNEQFF	TGTGCCAGCAGTTTACGGGCGGGATGGTCCTACAATGAGCAGTTCTTC
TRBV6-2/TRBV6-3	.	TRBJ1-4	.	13	CASRPGHVEKLFF	TGTGCCAGCAGACCTGGACATGTCGAAAAACTGTTTTTT
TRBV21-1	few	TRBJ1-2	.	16	CASSKGSPLRRYGYTF	TGTGCCAGCAGCAAAGGTTCCCCCCTGAGGCGCTATGGCTACACCTTC
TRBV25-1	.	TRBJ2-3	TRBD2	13	CASRGTSGGTQYF	TGTGCCAGCAGAGGGACTAGCGGGGGTACGCAGTATTTT
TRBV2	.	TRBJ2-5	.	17	CASRAGRGRSKAETQYF	TGTGCCAGCAGAGCAGGGCGGGGAAGGTCCAAAGCGGAGACCCAGTACTTC